A selection of T cell receptor beta chains follows, all from one sample in a study of cytomegalovirus exposure and HLA in healthy donors. Assay: immunoSEQ multiplex PCR; the TCRdb copy retains only in-frame clones and omits some. This sample's clone table lists 80,000 or so clones. Sample: PBMCs. These receptors all come from a man aged 45-65 years in good health and CMV-seropositive. Each CDR3 is given without its conserved first and last residue.

V	J	CDR3
TRBV27	TRBJ2-7	ASSPTGTSVSYEQY
TRBV25-1	TRBJ2-3	ASSAPSPDTQY
TRBV19	TRBJ2-7	ASSITLWTSGRSYEQY
TRBV7-9	TRBJ1-2	ASSLASGGYT
TRBV6-1	TRBJ2-5	ASSEATGKGQETQY
TRBV27	TRBJ1-1	ASSLVRGGTEAF
TRBV19	TRBJ2-3	ASSILGSTTDTQY
TRBV28	TRBJ2-2	ASSRLAGETGELF
TRBV5-1	TRBJ2-2	ASSLGQGVGNTGELF
TRBV5-6	TRBJ1-2	ASSLGTGELRGYT
TRBV28	TRBJ2-7	ASRPTDYEQY
TRBV5-1	TRBJ1-5	ASSPQGTLNQPQH
TRBV5-8	TRBJ1-1	ASSLVGTEAF
TRBV5-6	TRBJ1-2	ASSPSGDGYT
TRBV4-1	TRBJ1-5	ASSPSDRADQPQH
TRBV5-1	TRBJ2-1	ASSLASGYNEQF
TRBV19	TRBJ1-1	ASSVRDRGPGTEAF
TRBV5-1	TRBJ2-5	ASTLGGQETQY
TRBV4-1	TRBJ1-2	ASSQPGGGGGYT
TRBV27	TRBJ1-1	ASSLSRTGAATEAF
TRBV7-6	TRBJ2-7	ASSSEPDRGWYEQY
TRBV19	TRBJ2-3	AYSKLEGLAVSTDTQY
TRBV6-1	TRBJ1-2	ASSKPGNYGYT
TRBV5-1	TRBJ1-2	ASSLEDRAAGYT
TRBV5-6	TRBJ1-1	ANSFPRNTEAF
TRBV7-7	TRBJ2-3	ASSPRGGDTQY
TRBV27	TRBJ1-2	ASSPERVANYGYT
TRBV29-1	TRBJ2-5	SVPAGGSGTQY
TRBV25-1	TRBJ2-5	ASMGGRETQY
TRBV27	TRBJ2-7	ASSELGTSGIYEQY
TRBV18	TRBJ2-2	ASSPPERNTGELF
TRBV14	TRBJ1-1	ASSQNLDTEAF
TRBV5-1	TRBJ2-5	ASSLGLAGGVQETQY
TRBV6-5	TRBJ1-1	ASSYSWTVNTEAF
TRBV19	TRBJ1-2	ASSTLSDSLSNYGYT
TRBV19	TRBJ2-7	ASSLGQGIGTYEQY
TRBV15	TRBJ2-7	ATSRAQGAYYEQY
TRBV9	TRBJ1-5	ASSLGGLGQPQH
TRBV29-1	TRBJ1-2	SAKFTGSYGYT
TRBV19	TRBJ1-2	ASSLSTVGGYT
TRBV6-1	TRBJ2-2	ASSVDRAGTGELF
TRBV9	TRBJ1-1	ASSVGAGGNTEAF
TRBV5-1	TRBJ1-5	ASSLGQSNQPQH